The 10 T cell receptor beta chains listed next were all sequenced from one sample in a study of T cells in Graves' hyperthyroidism and ophthalmopathy. Template material for amplifying TCR beta CDR3 regions consisted of RNA transcripts. First-round RT-PCR with HTBI primers amplified the TCR CDR3 region. A single record per CDR3 protein comes from TCRdb applying MiXCR to the multiplex PCR reads. The data show 470,000 or so distinct CDR3 sequences, with less than 25% seen just once and around 27% held by the top ten. The sample consisted of blood. The receptor set was obtained from a man in his late teens or twenties with Graves' hyperthyroidism.

This clonotype has a count of ten or more. The CDR3 protein is CASSSIWKMNTEAFF. In DNA form, the CDR3 reads TGTGCCAGCAGTTCTATTTGGAAAATGAACACTGAAGCTTTCTTT. The chain is built from TRBV12-3 or TRBV12-4 and TRBJ1-1; D uncertain. The CDR3 runs to 15 residues. Trimming shortened V by 4 bases and J by 0 bases, and 12 bases separated the two germline ends.

This clonotype was seen only once. The chain employs TRBV6-2 or TRBV6-3 and TRBJ2-7; 9 bases align to TRBD1. Per the germline V gene, CDR1 is MNHEY and CDR2 is SVGEGT. V lost 4 bases, J lost 2 bases, and 6 bases stayed unmatched. The CDR3 contains 15 residues. The CDR3 coding sequence is TGTGCCAGCAGTTCTGACAGGGGGAGAACCTACGAGCAGTACTTC. It is translated as CASSSDRGRTYEQYF.

The chain links TRBV5-6 to TRBJ2-4; no clear D gene. The V end lost 2 bases, the J end lost 1 base, and 13 bases lay between the germline ends. The CDR3 is 16 residues long. Per the germline V gene, CDR1 is SGHDT and CDR2 is YYEEEE. CDR3 coding DNA: TGTGCCAGCAGCTTCGGTGCCGTCCGGGCCAAAAACATTCAGTACTTC. It yields the protein CASSFGAVRAKNIQYF.

This clonotype showed up many times. The chain links TRBV5-1 to TRBJ1-3; possibly TRBD1 for D (5 bases). The CDR3 is made up of 14 amino acids. CDR1 and CDR2 (germline): SGHRS, YFSETQ. With 2 bases removed from V and 1 base from J, the gap between germline ends came to 7 bases. In nucleotides, the CDR3 is TGCGCCAGCAGCTTTCAGGGATCTGGAAACACCATATATTTT. As protein: CASSFQGSGNTIYF.

This clonotype was detected a few times. This chain joins TRBV28 and TRBJ2-7; D tentatively reads TRBD1 or TRBD2 (5 bases each). Germline V gene data show CDR1 as MDHEN and CDR2 as SYDVKM. Trimming removed 5 bases from V and 2 bases from J, with 13 bases in between. The CDR3 has 14 residues. This CDR3 reads CASSIPGRTYEQYF. CDR3 nucleotides: TGTGCCAGCAGTATTCCGGGACGGACCTACGAGCAGTACTTC.

This chain uses TRBV30 with TRBJ1-2; D may be TRBD1 (6 bases). Germline lookup yields CDR1 GTSNPN and CDR2 SVGIG (reference sequence). V lost 1 base to trimming and J lost 3 bases, with 12 bases between them. This CDR3 has 14 amino acids. This CDR3 reads CAWSEKDSHYGYTF. The CDR3 region has the DNA TGTGCCTGGAGTGAAAAGGACAGCCACTATGGCTACACCTTC.

A remark on this clonotype: Being one base from a much bigger clone, this may be a read error. The chain joins TRBV12-3 or TRBV12-4 to TRBJ2-4; D call uncertain. The CDR3 extends over 12 amino acids. V gave up 8 bases and J gave up 7 bases, with 12 bases separating them. CDR3 in DNA: TGTGCCAGCTCGGCCACTAATAACATTCAGTACTTC. It yields the protein CASSATNNIQYF.

The chain recombines TRBV11-2 with TRBJ2-6; D remains unclear. The CDR3 runs 18 residues. V was pared by 5 bases and J by 0 bases, with 17 bases between. Germline values: CDR1 SGHAT, CDR2 FQNNGV. CDR3 in DNA: TGTGCCAGCAGCCCGCCAGGCCCTGACGCCTCTGGGGCCAACGTCCTGACTTTC. Translated: CASSPPGPDASGANVLTF.

This clonotype was counted many times. This chain connects TRBV20-1 to TRBJ1-1; tentatively, D is TRBD1 (5 bases). Germline CDR1 is DFQATT and CDR2 is SNEGSKA (reference sequence). Trimming shortened V by 0 bases and J by 1 base, and 12 bases separated the two germline ends. This CDR3 has 15 residues. CDR3 in DNA: TGCAGTGCTAGAGATAGGGGAGGGAGGAACACTGAAGCTTTCTTT. As protein: CSARDRGGRNTEAFF.

The rearrangement uses TRBV7-3 and TRBJ2-5; TRBD2 matches 8 bases. From germline, CDR1 is SGHTA and CDR2 FQGTGA. J was trimmed by 3 bases and V by 2 bases; bases with no gene match: 5. The CDR3 covers 15 residues. CDR3 nucleotide sequence: TGTGCCAGCAGCTTATTAGCGGGACCTGAAGAGACCCAGTACTTC. It encodes CASSLLAGPEETQYF.